The 8 T cell receptor beta chains below come from one sample, sequenced in a study of human T cells and chemical hapten exposure. Each CDR3 protein gets one entry after TCRdb re-called the RACE reads with MiXCR. The sample has fewer than 400,000 distinct CDR3 sequences, around 7% seen once. Time point specified: patch test 1, 2 weeks after DPC sensitization. Treatment given: therapeutic diphenylcyclopropenone sensitization with weekly scalp DPC. The input for sequencing was whole blood, taken in connection with sensitization to the hapten diphenylcyclopropenone (DPC). The source of these receptors is a woman between 18 and 29 years old with alopecia areata. Some clones in this sample may be carry-over from other donors' samples.

The chain combines TRBV7-9 with TRBJ1-2; 12 bases line up with TRBD1. Germline assignment: CDR1 SEHNR and CDR2 FQNEAQ (reference sequence). This CDR3 spans 18 amino acids. The ends lost 5 bases at V and 4 bases at J; junction bases unmatched: 14. CDR3 DNA sequence: TGTGCCAGCAGCCCAGGCCGGGACAGGGGGCGATTTGGCTATGGCTACACCTTC. As protein: CASSPGRDRGRFGYGYTF.

This clonotype was seen repeatedly, ten times or more. The chain is built from TRBV6-5 and TRBJ2-1; 9 bases are a match to TRBD1. The V gene end was trimmed by 0 bases and the J gene end by 7 bases; junction bases not matched to a gene: 13. The CDR3 length is 18 residues. Germline lookup yields CDR1 MNHEY and CDR2 SVGAGI. The CDR3 sequence is CASSYSGDRELSGNEQFF. The CDR3 DNA reads as TGTGCCAGCAGTTACTCAGGGGACAGGGAACTTAGTGGGAATGAGCAGTTCTTC.

The chain carries TRBV10-3 and TRBJ2-3; tentative D call: TRBD2 (6 bases). The CDR3 length is 14 residues. V gave up 4 bases and J gave up 3 bases, with 11 bases separating them. Germline CDR1 is ENHRY and CDR2 is SYGVKD. The CDR3 region is CAISGGLPTDTQYF. Written as DNA, the CDR3 is TGTGCCATCAGTGGGGGACTTCCTACAGATACGCAGTATTTT.

This clonotype was observed a handful of times. V is TRBV29-1 and J is TRBJ2-3, with TRBD2 matching 8 bases. J was trimmed by 0 bases and V by 6 bases; bases with no gene match: 5. Germline V gene data show CDR1 as SQVTM and CDR2 as ANQGSEA. This CDR3 has 14 amino acids. CDR3 nucleotides: TGCAGCGTGAAGAGCGGGGGAAGCACAGATACGCAGTATTTT. It yields the protein CSVKSGGSTDTQYF.

The chain has TRBV29-1 and TRBJ1-2; D ambiguous. The CDR3 is 12 residues long. V lost 3 bases and J lost 0, with 5 bases in between. The germline V gene encodes CDR1 SQVTM and CDR2 ANQGSEA. The CDR3 loop is CSVEETNYGYTF. Written as DNA, the CDR3 is TGCAGCGTTGAGGAGACTAACTATGGCTACACCTTC.

The chain recombines TRBV5-5 with TRBJ1-5, with TRBD1 identical over 7 bases. V shed 4 bases, J shed 2 bases, and the junction held 9 bases outside the gene matches. This CDR3 region has 16 residues. Germline loops: CDR1 SGHKS, CDR2 YYEKEE (reference sequence). The CDR3 sequence is CASSVSPTGRNQPQHF. The CDR3 DNA follows: TGTGCCAGCAGCGTAAGCCCGACAGGGCGCAATCAGCCCCAGCATTTT.

The table lists this clonotype with many counts. This CDR3 reads CASSLQGTNTGELFF. Written as DNA, the CDR3 is TGTGCCAGCAGCTTACAGGGGACAAACACCGGGGAGCTGTTTTTT. J is TRBJ2-2 and V is TRBV7-3; tentatively, D is TRBD1 (6 bases). Germline V gene lookup returns CDR1 SGHTA and CDR2 FQGTGA. The CDR3 runs 15 residues. V shed 2 bases and J shed 2 bases, with 9 bases lying between them.

This clonotype turned up a few times. V is TRBV28 and J is TRBJ1-1, with 9 nucleotides matching TRBD1. After removal of 0 bases from V and 4 bases from J, the junction contained 6 bases not matched to a gene. The CDR3 covers 16 residues. Germline V gene lookup returns CDR1 MDHEN and CDR2 SYDVKM. CDR3 in DNA: TGTGCCAGCAGTTTATGGGACAGGGGTAACGCCACTGAAGCTTTCTTT. It is translated as CASSLWDRGNATEAFF.